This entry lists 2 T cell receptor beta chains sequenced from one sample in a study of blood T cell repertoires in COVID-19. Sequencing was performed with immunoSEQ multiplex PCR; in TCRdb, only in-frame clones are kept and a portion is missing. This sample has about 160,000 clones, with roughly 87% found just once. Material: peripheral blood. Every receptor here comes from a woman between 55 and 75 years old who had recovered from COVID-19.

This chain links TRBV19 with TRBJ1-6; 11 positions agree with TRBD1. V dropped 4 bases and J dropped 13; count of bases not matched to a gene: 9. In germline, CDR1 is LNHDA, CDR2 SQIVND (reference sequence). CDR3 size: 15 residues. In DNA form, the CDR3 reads TGTGCCAGTAGTAGCAACGGACAGGGGGCTTCGCCCCTCCACTTT. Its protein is CASSSNGQGASPLHF.

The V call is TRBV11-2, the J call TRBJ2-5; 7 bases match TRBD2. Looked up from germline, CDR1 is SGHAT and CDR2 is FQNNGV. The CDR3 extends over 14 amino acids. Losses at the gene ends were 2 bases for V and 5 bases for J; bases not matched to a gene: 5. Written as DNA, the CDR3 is TGTGCCAGCAGCTTAAGACTAGCTTCGGAGACCCAGTACTTC. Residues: CASSLRLASETQYF. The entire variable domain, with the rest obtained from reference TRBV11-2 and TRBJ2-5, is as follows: EAGVAQSPRYKIIEKRQSVAFWCNPISGHATLYWYQQILGQGPKLLIQFQNNGVVDDSQLPKDRFSAERLKGVDSTLKIQPAKLEDSAVYLCASSLRLASETQYFGPGTRLLVL.